Each of the 28 T cell receptor beta chains below was sequenced from the same sample in a study of OX40 agonist ivuxolimab in advanced cancers. Produced via immunoSEQ multiplex PCR; TCRdb's table is partial and in-frame only. The table has roughly 12,000 clones, 80% to 90% seen once; the top ten hold more than 12%. This sample comprised CD4+ or CD8+ T cells sorted from blood, obtained in a trial of the OX40 agonist ivuxolimab. The receptors shown here come from an adult with an advanced solid tumor such as melanoma, head and neck, liver or kidney cancer.

This chain links TRBV5-7 with TRBJ1-2, with 9 bases matching TRBD1. TRBV5-7 is assigned to the ORF class and has an uncertain function. CDR3 length equals 18 residues. V gave up 1 base and J gave up 6 bases; unmatched junction bases: 16. This CDR3 is CASSLWGGTGKIDHGYTF. DNA for the CDR3: TGTGCCAGCAGCTTGTGGGGGGGGACAGGGAAGATTGATCATGGCTACACCTTC.

The rearrangement uses TRBV7-9 and TRBJ1-1; the D gene is possibly TRBD1 (6 bases). CDR1 is SEHNR and CDR2 is FQNEAQ in the germline V gene (reference sequence). Trimming left V 1 base short and J 4 bases short, with 7 bases between. This CDR3 contains 13 residues. The CDR3 bases are TGTGCCAGCAGCTTAGGACAGGTCACTGAAGCTTTCTTT. This sequence encodes CASSLGQVTEAFF.

The CDR3 DNA follows: TGTGCCAGCAGTTATGAGGGAAGGAACACTGAAGCTTTCTTT. Its translation is CASSYEGRNTEAFF. V is TRBV7-2 and J is TRBJ1-1; D is ambiguous. The V gene's germline CDR1 is SGHTA and CDR2 FQGNSA. V was clipped by 6 bases and J by 1 base, with 12 bases between them. CDR3 length: 14 amino acids.

This clone is medium-sized by share. The V and J genes are TRBV4-2 and TRBJ2-7; D is possibly TRBD1 (6 bases). Trimming cost V 0 bases and J 2 bases, with 14 bases left between them. The length of the CDR3 is 16 residues. CDR1 is LGHNA and CDR2 is YNFKEQ in the germline V gene. The CDR3 DNA reads as TGTGCCAGCAGCCAAGAGGACCAGGGGAGTCCCTACGAGCAGTACTTC. Its protein product is CASSQEDQGSPYEQYF.

The J gene is TRBJ2-5, the V gene TRBV7-9; possible D gene TRBD2, 6 bases. There are 16 residues in the CDR3. V was trimmed by 5 bases and J by 2 bases, leaving 18 bases between them. CDR1 and CDR2 (germline): SEHNR, FQNEAQ (reference sequence). The CDR3 DNA follows: TGTGCCAGCAGCCGGCCGTATGCGGGGAAACAAGAGACCCAGTACTTC. This encodes CASSRPYAGKQETQYF. The variable domain in full, completed from reference TRBV7-9 and TRBJ2-5, reads DTGVSQNPRHKITKRGQNVTFRCDPISEHNRLYWYRQTLGQGPEFLTYFQNEAQLEKSRLLSDRFSAERPKGSFSTLEIQRTEQGDSAMYLCASSRPYAGKQETQYFGPGTRLLVL.

The CDR3, as DNA: TGCGCCAGCAGTGAGTCCCGACTCGCAGATACGCAGTATTTT. Translated, it gives CASSESRLADTQYF. This chain uses TRBV10-1 with TRBJ2-3; no reliable D call. The CDR3 loop spans 14 amino acids. V lost 0 bases, J lost 4 bases, and 8 bases lay in between. Germline CDR1 is WNHNN and CDR2 is SYGVQD (reference sequence).

This clone was seen a handful of times. The V gene is TRBV6-1, the J gene TRBJ1-6; no definite D call. The CDR3 loop spans 15 amino acids. Germline V gene lookup returns CDR1 MNHNS and CDR2 SASEGT. V dropped 2 bases and J dropped 4 bases, with 9 bases sitting between them. CDR3 protein: CASSESSFYNSPLHF. The CDR3 DNA sequence: TGTGCCAGCAGTGAAAGCAGCTTTTATAATTCACCCCTCCACTTT.

The chain has TRBV27 and TRBJ2-3, with 7 bases matching TRBD1. The CDR3 is made up of 12 amino acids. Germline V gene lookup returns CDR1 MNHEY and CDR2 SMNVEV (reference sequence). V gave up 3 bases and J gave up 6 bases; unmatched junction bases: 0. The CDR3 nucleotides are TGTGCCAGCAGTTTGACAGGGGATACGCAGTATTTT. It is translated as CASSLTGDTQYF.

This rearrangement joins TRBV13 to TRBJ2-1; 9 nucleotides agree with TRBD2. Per the germline V gene, CDR1 is PRHDT and CDR2 is FYEKMQ (reference sequence). This CDR3 contains 17 residues. Losses at the gene ends were 4 bases for V and 9 bases for J; bases not matched to a gene: 16. The CDR3 loop reads CASSSERLAGSYGEQFF. The CDR3 DNA reads as TGTGCCAGCAGCTCAGAGAGGCTAGCGGGATCATATGGTGAGCAGTTCTTC.

The CDR3 sequence is CASSESGMNTEAFF. DNA for the CDR3: TGTGCCAGCAGTGAATCGGGGATGAACACTGAAGCTTTCTTT. The chain has TRBV2 and TRBJ1-1; D not certain. Germline CDR1 is SNHLY and CDR2 is FYNNEI. The CDR3 runs to 14 residues. Trimming pared 2 bases from V and 0 bases from J, leaving 7 bases between.

The V gene is TRBV5-6, the J gene TRBJ1-2; no clear D gene. The CDR3 runs 12 residues. V lost 4 bases and J lost 6, with 10 bases in between. Germline values: CDR1 SGHDT, CDR2 YYEEEE. The CDR3 nucleotides are TGTGCCAGCAGCCTTTTTTTAAATGGCTACACCTTC. It encodes CASSLFLNGYTF. Full variable domain (outside the CDR3, taken from reference TRBV5-6 and TRBJ1-2): DAGVTQSPTHLIKTRGQQVTLRCSPKSGHDTVSWYQQALGQGPQFIFQYYEEEERQRGNFPDRFSGHQFPNYSSELNVNALLLGDSALYLCASSLFLNGYTFGSGTRLTVV.

The chain uses TRBV9 and TRBJ1-5; D possibly corresponds to TRBD1 (6 bases). The germline V gene has CDR1 SGDLS and CDR2 YYNGEE. Deletions cut 5 bases from V and 0 bases from J, with 9 bases between. The length of the CDR3 is 14 residues. The CDR3 sequence: CASSGTFSNQPQHF. The CDR3, as DNA: TGTGCCAGCAGTGGGACATTTAGCAATCAGCCCCAGCATTTT. Filled out from reference TRBV9 and TRBJ1-5, the complete variable domain reads DSGVTQTPKHLITATGQRVTLRCSPRSGDLSVYWYQQSLDQGLQFLIQYYNGEERAKGNILERFSAQQFPDLHSELNLSSLELGDSALYFCASSGTFSNQPQHFGDGTRLSIL.

Only one count was recorded for this clone. V usage is TRBV27 and J usage is TRBJ2-7; the match to TRBD1 covers 8 bases. V shed 8 bases, J shed 5 bases, and the junction held 8 bases outside the gene matches. The V gene's germline CDR1 is MNHEY and CDR2 SMNVEV (reference sequence). This CDR3 is built from 13 residues. The CDR3 DNA reads as TGTGCCAGCTCGCGGGCCAGGGGGCACGAGCAGTACTTC. It specifies CASSRARGHEQYF.

This clone has just one count. The chain has TRBV27 and TRBJ2-2; either TRBD1 or TRBD2 may supply D (6 bases each). Germline V gene lookup returns CDR1 MNHEY and CDR2 SMNVEV (reference sequence). The CDR3 has 14 residues. Between the trimmed V and J ends, which lost 2 bases and 7 bases, there was a span of 11 bases. CDR3 sequence reads: CASSLGGGYGELFF. The CDR3 DNA reads as TGTGCCAGCAGTTTAGGAGGGGGATACGGGGAGCTGTTTTTT.

The chain employs TRBV4-1 and TRBJ2-7; 10 bases fit TRBD1. The trim removed 7 bases at V and 7 bases at J, leaving 10 bases unmatched. Per the germline V gene, CDR1 is MGHRA and CDR2 is YSYEKL. CDR3 size: 14 residues. CDR3 sequence: CASTRGTGDTEQYF. DNA of the CDR3: TGCGCCAGCACCAGGGGGACAGGGGATACGGAGCAGTACTTC.

The chain combines TRBV9 with TRBJ2-3, with a possible D match to TRBD1 (6 bases). Germline CDR1 reads SGDLS; CDR2 reads YYNGEE. The CDR3 has 17 residues. Trimming cost V 2 bases and J 0 bases, with 16 bases left between them. This CDR3 is CASSVSTGIASTDTQYF. The DNA for the CDR3 is TGTGCCAGCAGCGTCTCAACAGGGATTGCTAGCACAGATACGCAGTATTTT.

The gene calls are TRBV27 and TRBJ1-3; no reliable D call. CDR1 and CDR2 from the germline V gene are MNHEY and SMNVEV (reference sequence). The V end was cut by 7 bases, the J end by 0 bases, with 10 bases between. CDR3 length equals 14 residues. The CDR3 spells CASKKGPSGNTIYF. DNA of the CDR3: TGTGCCAGCAAAAAGGGCCCCTCTGGAAACACCATATATTTT.

This clone has just one count. The rearrangement joins TRBV7-8 to TRBJ2-7; a possible D gene is TRBD2 (5 bases). The CDR3 covers 15 residues. Per germline, CDR1 SGHVS and CDR2 FQNEAQ. Trimming took off 2 bases at V and 6 bases at J, with 17 bases between the two ends. The CDR3, as DNA: TGTGCCAGCAGCTTAAGAGCCGGTCCGGCGGGCGAGCAGTACTTC. It is translated as CASSLRAGPAGEQYF. Filled out from reference TRBV7-8 and TRBJ2-7, the complete variable domain reads GAGVSQSPRYKVAKRGQDVALRCDPISGHVSLFWYQQALGQGPEFLTYFQNEAQLDKSGLPSDRFFAERPEGSVSTLKIQRTQQEDSAVYLCASSLRAGPAGEQYFGPGTRLTVT.

In its sample, this clone was seen a few times. V and J are TRBV6-6 and TRBJ2-7; TRBD2 matches 14 bases. The CDR3 is 13 amino acids. CDR1 is MNHNY, CDR2 SVGAGI, per germline (reference sequence). J gave up 3 bases and V 8 bases, and 0 bases lay outside the gene matches. The CDR3 nucleotides read TGTGCCAGCGGGACTAGCGGGGGCTACGAGCAGTACTTC. Protein sequence: CASGTSGGYEQYF.

V usage is TRBV6-1 and J usage is TRBJ2-5; D unclear. The CDR3 has 16 amino acids. Looked up from germline, CDR1 is MNHNS and CDR2 is SASEGT. V was pared by 3 bases and J by 1 base, with 15 bases between. CDR3: CASSDVLSPSQETQYF. The CDR3 DNA follows: TGTGCCAGCAGTGACGTGCTTAGCCCCTCCCAAGAGACCCAGTACTTC.

As to this clone: One end of the junction fails to match germline, which may point to a read error. This chain connects TRBV4-1 to TRBJ1-2; no definite D call. Germline values: CDR1 MGHRA, CDR2 YSYEKL. The length of the CDR3 is 12 residues. The CDR3 spells CASSQDRERNGF. The CDR3 nucleotides read TGCGCCAGCAGCCAAGATCGCGAGAGGAACGGCTTC.

The V and J genes are TRBV6-6 and TRBJ2-7; 10 positions agree with TRBD2. The CDR3 contains 14 residues. Trimming cost V 3 bases and J 2 bases; bases outside gene matches: 1. Germline V gene sequence: CDR1 MNHNY, CDR2 SVGAGI (reference sequence). Written as DNA, the CDR3 is TGTGCCAGCAGTTATACTAGCGGGACCTACGAGCAGTACTTC. Residues: CASSYTSGTYEQYF.

The chain is built from TRBV7-9 and TRBJ2-7; D not resolved. Germline CDR1 is SEHNR and CDR2 is FQNEAQ (reference sequence). The CDR3 contains 11 residues. The V and J ends lost 1 base and 5 bases respectively, with 3 bases between them. CDR3: CASSLENEQYF. In DNA, the CDR3 is TGTGCCAGCAGCTTAGAAAACGAGCAGTACTTC.

The chain joins TRBV6-5 to TRBJ1-5; D is perhaps TRBD1 (5 bases). Germline CDR1 and CDR2: MNHEY and SVGAGI. The CDR3 totals 15 residues. Between the trimmed V and J ends, which lost 5 bases and 6 bases, there was a span of 17 bases. This chain's CDR3 is CASSGGDDGGQPQHF. As DNA, the CDR3 is TGTGCCAGCAGTGGGGGGGACGATGGTGGTCAGCCCCAGCATTTT.

The rearrangement joins TRBV5-1 to TRBJ1-1; D call uncertain. This CDR3 contains 14 residues. The V gene lost 1 base and the J gene lost 1 base, with 8 bases spanning the gap. Germline V gene sequence: CDR1 SGHRS, CDR2 YFSETQ. The CDR3 DNA reads TGCGCCAGCAGCTTGCGGAGCCAGAACACTGAAGCTTTCTTT. Amino acid sequence: CASSLRSQNTEAFF.

The V call is TRBV5-6, the J call TRBJ2-2; 7 bases fit TRBD1. This CDR3 region has 15 residues. V lost 7 bases and J lost 4; bases outside the gene matches: 10. CDR1 is SGHDT and CDR2 is YYEEEE in the germline V gene. Here the CDR3 reads CASDTGTEGTGELFF. DNA for the CDR3: TGTGCCAGCGACACCGGGACAGAGGGCACCGGGGAGCTGTTTTTT.

The V and J genes are TRBV11-3 and TRBJ2-5; D is perhaps TRBD1 (6 bases). Trimming took 5 bases from V and 5 from J, leaving 12 bases between them. The germline V gene encodes CDR1 SGHNT and CDR2 YENEEA. The CDR3 is made up of 13 amino acids. The CDR3 nucleotides read TGTGCCAGCAGCCCCAGGGGCCCTGAGACCCAGTACTTC. Translated, it gives CASSPRGPETQYF.

The chain uses TRBV19 and TRBJ2-1; 11 bases fit TRBD1. The germline gives CDR1 LNHDA, CDR2 SQIVND (reference sequence). The ends lost 7 bases at V and 6 bases at J; junction bases unmatched: 8. The CDR3 sequence is 15 residues long. CDR3 DNA: TGTGCCAGTACCCCGGACAGGGGGCTCTCCAATGAGCAGTTCTTC. This codes for CASTPDRGLSNEQFF.